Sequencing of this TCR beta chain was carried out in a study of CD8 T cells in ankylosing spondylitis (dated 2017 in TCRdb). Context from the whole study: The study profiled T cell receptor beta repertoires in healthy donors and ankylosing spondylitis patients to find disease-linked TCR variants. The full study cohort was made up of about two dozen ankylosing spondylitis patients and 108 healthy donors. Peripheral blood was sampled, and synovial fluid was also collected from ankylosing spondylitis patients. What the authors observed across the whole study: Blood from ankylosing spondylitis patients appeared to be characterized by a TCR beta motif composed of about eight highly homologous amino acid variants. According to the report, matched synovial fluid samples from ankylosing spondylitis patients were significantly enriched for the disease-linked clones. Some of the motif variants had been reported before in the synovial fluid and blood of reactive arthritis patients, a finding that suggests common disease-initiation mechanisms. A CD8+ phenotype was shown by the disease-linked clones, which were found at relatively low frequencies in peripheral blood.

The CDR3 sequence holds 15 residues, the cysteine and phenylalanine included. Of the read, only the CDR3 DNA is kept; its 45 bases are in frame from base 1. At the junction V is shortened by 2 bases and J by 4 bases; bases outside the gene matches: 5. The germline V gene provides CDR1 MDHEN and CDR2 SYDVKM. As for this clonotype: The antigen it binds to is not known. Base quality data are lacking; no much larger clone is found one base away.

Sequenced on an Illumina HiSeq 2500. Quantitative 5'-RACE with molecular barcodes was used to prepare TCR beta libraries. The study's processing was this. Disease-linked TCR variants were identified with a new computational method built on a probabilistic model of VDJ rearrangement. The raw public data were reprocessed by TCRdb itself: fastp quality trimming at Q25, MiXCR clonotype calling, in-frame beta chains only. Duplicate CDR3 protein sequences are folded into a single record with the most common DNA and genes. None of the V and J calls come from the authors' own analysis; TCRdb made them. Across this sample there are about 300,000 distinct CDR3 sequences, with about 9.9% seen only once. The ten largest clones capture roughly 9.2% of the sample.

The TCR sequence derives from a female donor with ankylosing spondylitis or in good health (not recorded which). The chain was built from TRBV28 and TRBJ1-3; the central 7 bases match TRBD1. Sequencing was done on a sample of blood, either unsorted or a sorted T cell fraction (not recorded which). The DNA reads TGTGCCAGCAGTTTAGCCCAGGGGGACGGAAACACCATATATTTT. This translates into CASSLAQGDGNTIYF.